This T cell receptor (beta chain) was captured in a study of beta chain features in type 1 diabetes. Via the markers CD45RO/CCR7/CD25/CD127/CD95/CD27, stem cell-like memory, regulatory, central memory and naive CD4+ cells were sorted. General observations from the study: Equally in patients and controls, shorter templates might have been favored by PCR.

Trimming took off 0 bases at V and 7 bases at J, with 9 bases between the two ends. Germline V gives CDR1 MNHEY, CDR2 SMNVEV (reference sequence). This CDR3 spans 14 amino acids. Reverse transcribing all isolated RNA meant expressed TCRB transcripts were sequenced. The protocol was immunoSEQ multiplex PCR, while the TCRdb copy is restricted to in-frame clones and leaves out a portion. Among 850,000 to 900,000 clones listed, about a sixth were seen once. Notes on this clone: Its antigen is not identified.

The sequence was collected from a woman under 30 in good health. V and J are TRBV27 and TRBJ2-2; D gene uncertain. The sample was naive CD4+ T cells from blood. CDR3 sequence (DNA): TGTGCCAGCAGTTTATCCAGGTCCCGCGGGGAGCTGTTTTTT. It encodes CASSLSRSRGELFF.